This T cell receptor (beta chain) was recorded in a study of memory CD4+ T cells and cytomegalovirus serostatus. Single viable CD3+CD4+CD8-CD45RO+ cells were sorted as the memory CD4+ T cells. Total CD4+ T cells were enriched by CD4 positive selection. Worth noting for this clone: This CDR3 is also generated by other DNA sequences in the sample.

Sequenced by immunoSEQ multiplex PCR; TCRdb stores in-frame clones only, minus some. There are tens of thousands of clones in the sample; 70% to 80% occur only once, and approximately 4.5% lies in the top ten. Sequencing was done on a sample of memory CD4+ T cells from blood. This clonotype originated in an adult in good health and CMV-seropositive.

The CDR3 DNA sequence: TGTGCCAGCAGCTGGGATACTAACTATGGCTACACCTTC. Translation gives CASSWDTNYGYTF. The rearrangement joins TRBV5-4 to TRBJ1-2; D is undetermined. This CDR3 contains 13 residues. Germline lookup yields CDR1 SGHNT and CDR2 YYREEE (reference sequence). V shed 3 bases and J shed 0 bases, with 6 bases lying between them.